This T cell receptor beta chain was recorded in a study of T cell responses to AZD1222 COVID-19 vaccine (dated by TCRdb to the early 2020s). About the study as a whole: AZD1222 recipients given second doses at about 4 weeks or at about 12 weeks were pooled, since spike-specific TCR depth and breadth were not found to differ between the two schedules. A total of 233 trial participants underwent TCR sequencing, of whom 207 received two doses of AZD1222 and around 26 received two doses of the MenACWY control vaccine. Enrollment into the trials was organized by age into subgroups of 18-55, 56-69 and 70-plus years, and those subgroups contained roughly 150, 30 and 60 TCR-sequenced participants, respectively.

The CDR3 regions of human TCRbeta chains were analyzed by immunosequencing. In the original analysis: TCRs in the repertoires were compared against a reference library of SARS-CoV-2-specific TCRs that had been generated with the MIRA antigen-specificity platform. Breadth was defined as the fraction of unique TCRs that were SARS-CoV-2-associated, and depth was defined as the fraction of total T cells that were SARS-CoV-2-associated. Each spike-specific TCR was assigned to its reactive spike region and to a CD4 or CD8 class using the MIRA data. Log10-transformed breadth and depth values were compared by one-way ANOVA with Sidak's multiple comparisons tests. TCRdb took over this immuneACCESS table, retaining in-frame rearrangements with V and J assigned. Such tables are incomplete; in checked studies, under half of the missing clones stem from an unresolved V gene, and the remainder is unexplained. D and trimming come from the DNA, and the V and J calls and clone size come from that table. The sample has 150,000 to 200,000 clones on record, approximately 95% of them singletons. Jointly, the top ten make up approximately 4% of the sample.

In the germline V gene, CDR1 corresponds to SGHRS and CDR2 to YFSETQ. The germline V end is reduced by 6 bases and the J end by 9 bases; junction bases left unmatched: 10. Measured from the cysteine to the phenylalanine, the CDR3 is 14 residues long. Only the CDR3 DNA is retained, 42 bases long and in frame from the first base. With respect to this clone: There is no known antigen for this receptor. The record has no base qualities; no much larger clone is one base away.

Study-wide conclusions, independent of this receptor: Nearly half of unique spike-specific TCRs reportedly recognized epitopes outside regions mutated in the B.1.351 and B.1.1.7 variants. In the small 56-69-year group, the increase in depth fell short of significance, most likely because of low power. Participants were mostly white British, with more females than males. The authors suggested clonal diversity may have been underestimated. Conclusions about previously exposed vaccinees are limited, since just five or six AZD1222 recipients were seropositive for SARS-CoV-2 at baseline. A significant rise in spike-specific TCR breadth and depth was observed after two AZD1222 doses relative to day 0 and relative to MenACWY recipients. Vaccine-associated CD4 TCRs spanned the whole spike protein, with dominant responses in regions 160-218 and 743-854. Because no samples from the day 14 peak response were available, repertoires could be characterized only after the peak T cell response.

The sample's time point label, decoded: baseline before first vaccination. The vaccinee samples were drawn from two UK trials, COV001 and COV002, one of which was a single-blind randomized controlled phase 2/3 trial testing AZD1222 (ChAdOx1 nCoV-19) in healthy adults. For TCRbeta chain sequencing, PBMC samples were collected from trial participants at day 0 and at day 28 after the second dose. The chain is assembled from TRBV5-1 and TRBJ2-1, with 9 bases aligning to TRBD1. This receptor was taken from an adult in good health. This specimen was peripheral blood, taken on day 0 of AZD1222 vaccination. The CDR3 protein: CASTDLQGASEQFF. Here is the DNA: TGCGCCAGCACCGACTTACAGGGGGCTTCTGAGCAGTTCTTC.